This TCR beta chain originates from a study of technical replicates of blood from a handful of donors. Measured with immunoSEQ multiplex PCR; TCRdb has only the in-frame clones, and not every one. The sample yields approximately 75,000 clones, 95% to 98% seen once. The germline V gene encodes CDR1 SGHRS and CDR2 YFSETQ. CDR3 length equals 14 residues. Trimming left V 4 bases short and J 6 bases short, with 16 bases between. This clone has just one count. The sample was T cells isolated from PBMCs. The sequence came from a human donor in good health. The chain uses TRBV5-1 and TRBJ1-1; D perhaps matches TRBD1 (6 bases). The CDR3 region is CASSQGGGLSEAFF. The CDR3 DNA is TGCGCCAGCAGCCAGGGAGGGGGGTTGTCTGAAGCTTTCTTT.